This T cell receptor (beta chain) derives from a study of blood T cell repertoires in COVID-19. In germline, CDR1 is SGDLS, CDR2 YYNGEE. This CDR3 comprises 13 residues. V gave up 0 bases and J gave up 8 bases, with 11 bases separating them. Cohort 3 donors counted as recovered after two negative PCRs, clearance, or resolved symptoms. Assay: immunoSEQ multiplex PCR; the TCRdb copy retains only in-frame clones and omits some. The sample holds fewer than 500,000 clones, roughly nine tenths seen once. This clonotype was obtained from a woman younger than 30 who had recovered from COVID-19. Sequences were obtained from PBMCs or T cells enriched from blood (not recorded which). The chain couples TRBV9 to TRBJ1-2; no reliable D call. The DNA of the CDR3 is TGTGCCAGCAGCGTAGAGTCCGGTTTCGGCTACACCTTC. Encoded protein: CASSVESGFGYTF. Together with reference TRBV9 and TRBJ1-2, the CDR3 gives the full variable domain: DSGVTQTPKHLITATGQRVTLRCSPRSGDLSVYWYQQSLDQGLQFLIQYYNGEERAKGNILERFSAQQFPDLHSELNLSSLELGDSALYFCASSVESGFGYTFGSGTRLTVV.